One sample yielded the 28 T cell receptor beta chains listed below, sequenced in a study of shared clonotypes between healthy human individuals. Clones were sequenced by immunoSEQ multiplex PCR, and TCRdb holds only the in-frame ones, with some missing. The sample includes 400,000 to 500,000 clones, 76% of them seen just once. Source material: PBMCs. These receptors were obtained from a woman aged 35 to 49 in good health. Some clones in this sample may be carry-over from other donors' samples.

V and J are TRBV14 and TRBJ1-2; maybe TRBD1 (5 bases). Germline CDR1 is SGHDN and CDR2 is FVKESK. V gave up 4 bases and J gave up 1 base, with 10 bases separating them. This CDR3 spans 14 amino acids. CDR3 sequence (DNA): TGTGCCAGCAGCCTCGCCAGGGTTAACTATGGCTACACCTTC. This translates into CASSLARVNYGYTF.

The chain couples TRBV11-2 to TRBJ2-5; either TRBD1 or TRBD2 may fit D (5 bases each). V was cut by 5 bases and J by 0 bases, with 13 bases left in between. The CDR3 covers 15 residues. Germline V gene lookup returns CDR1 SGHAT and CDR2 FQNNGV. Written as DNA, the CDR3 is TGTGCCAGCAGCACGGGACGGGGAAACCAAGAGACCCAGTACTTC. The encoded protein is CASSTGRGNQETQYF.

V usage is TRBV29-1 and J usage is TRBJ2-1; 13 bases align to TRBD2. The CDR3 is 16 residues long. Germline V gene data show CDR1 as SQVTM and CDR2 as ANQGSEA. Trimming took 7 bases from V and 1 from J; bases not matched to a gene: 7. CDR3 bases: TGCAGCGCAACGGGACTAGCGGGGACATCCTACAATGAGCAGTTCTTC. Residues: CSATGLAGTSYNEQFF.

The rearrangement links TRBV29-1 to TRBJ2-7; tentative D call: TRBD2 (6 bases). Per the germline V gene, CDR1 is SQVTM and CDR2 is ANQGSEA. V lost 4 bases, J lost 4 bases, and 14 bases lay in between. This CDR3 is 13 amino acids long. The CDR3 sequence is CSVVGGLNYEQYF. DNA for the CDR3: TGCAGCGTTGTAGGAGGGCTGAATTACGAGCAGTACTTC.

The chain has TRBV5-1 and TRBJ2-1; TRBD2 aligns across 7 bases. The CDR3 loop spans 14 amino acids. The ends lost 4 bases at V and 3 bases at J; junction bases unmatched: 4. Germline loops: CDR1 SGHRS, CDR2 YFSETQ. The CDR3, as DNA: TGCGCCAGCAGCCCACGGACTAGCTACAATGAGCAGTTCTTC. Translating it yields CASSPRTSYNEQFF.

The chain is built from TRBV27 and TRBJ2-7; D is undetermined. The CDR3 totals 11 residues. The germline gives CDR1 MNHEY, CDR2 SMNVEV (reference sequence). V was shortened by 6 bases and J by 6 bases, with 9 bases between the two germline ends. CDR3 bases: TGTGCCAGCAGAAGCGTCAGCGAGCAGTACTTC. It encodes CASRSVSEQYF.

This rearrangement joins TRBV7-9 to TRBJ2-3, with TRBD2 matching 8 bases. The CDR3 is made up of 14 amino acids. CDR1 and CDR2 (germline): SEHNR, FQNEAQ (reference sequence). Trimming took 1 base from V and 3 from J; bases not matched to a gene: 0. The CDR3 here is CASSLGLATDTQYF. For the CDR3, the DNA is TGTGCCAGCAGCTTAGGACTAGCGACAGATACGCAGTATTTT.

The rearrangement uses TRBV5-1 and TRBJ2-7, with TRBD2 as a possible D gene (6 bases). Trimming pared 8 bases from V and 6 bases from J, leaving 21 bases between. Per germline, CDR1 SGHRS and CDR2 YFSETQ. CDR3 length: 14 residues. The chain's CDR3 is CASQGGLASSEQYF. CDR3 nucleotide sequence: TGCGCCAGTCAAGGAGGGCTAGCGAGCTCCGAGCAGTACTTC.

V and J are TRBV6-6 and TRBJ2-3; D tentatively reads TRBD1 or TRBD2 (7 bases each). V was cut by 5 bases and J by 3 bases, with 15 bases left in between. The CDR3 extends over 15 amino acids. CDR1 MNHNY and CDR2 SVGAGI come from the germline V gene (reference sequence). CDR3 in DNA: TGTGCCAGCAGTAAGACAGGGAGGGGTACAGATACGCAGTATTTT. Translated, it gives CASSKTGRGTDTQYF.

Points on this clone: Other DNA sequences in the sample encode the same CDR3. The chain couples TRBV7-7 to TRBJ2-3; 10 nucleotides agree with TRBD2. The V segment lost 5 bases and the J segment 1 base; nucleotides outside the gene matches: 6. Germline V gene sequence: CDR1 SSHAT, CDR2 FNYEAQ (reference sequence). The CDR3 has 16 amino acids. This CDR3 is CASSPGLAGGTDTQYF. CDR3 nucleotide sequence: TGTGCCAGCAGCCCCGGGCTAGCGGGGGGCACAGATACGCAGTATTTT.

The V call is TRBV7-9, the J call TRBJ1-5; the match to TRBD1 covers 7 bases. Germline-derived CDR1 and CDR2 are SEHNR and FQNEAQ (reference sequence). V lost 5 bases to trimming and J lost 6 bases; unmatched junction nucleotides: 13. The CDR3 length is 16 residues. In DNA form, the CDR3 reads TGTGCCAGCAGCCCTGCCGCAGGGGGGTTGGGTCAGCCCCAGCATTTT. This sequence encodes CASSPAAGGLGQPQHF.

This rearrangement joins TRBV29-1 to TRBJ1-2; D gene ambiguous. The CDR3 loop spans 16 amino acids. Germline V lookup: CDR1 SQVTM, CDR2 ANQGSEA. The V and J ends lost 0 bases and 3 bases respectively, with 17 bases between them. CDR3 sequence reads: CSVEDRGLRKHYGYTF. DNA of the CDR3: TGCAGCGTTGAAGATCGTGGACTCCGGAAACACTATGGCTACACCTTC.

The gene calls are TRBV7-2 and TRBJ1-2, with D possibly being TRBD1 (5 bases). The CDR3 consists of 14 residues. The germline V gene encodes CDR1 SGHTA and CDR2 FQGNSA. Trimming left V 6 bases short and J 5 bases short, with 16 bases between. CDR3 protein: CASSSSGTVYGYTF. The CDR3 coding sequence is TGTGCCAGCAGTTCTAGCGGGACGGTATATGGCTACACCTTC.

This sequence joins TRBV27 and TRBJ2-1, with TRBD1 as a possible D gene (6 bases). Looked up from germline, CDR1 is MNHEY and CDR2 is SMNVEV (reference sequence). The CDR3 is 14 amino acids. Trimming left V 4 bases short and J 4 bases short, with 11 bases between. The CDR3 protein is CASSSRDTYNEQFF. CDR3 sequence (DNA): TGTGCCAGCAGTTCCCGGGACACGTACAATGAGCAGTTCTTC.

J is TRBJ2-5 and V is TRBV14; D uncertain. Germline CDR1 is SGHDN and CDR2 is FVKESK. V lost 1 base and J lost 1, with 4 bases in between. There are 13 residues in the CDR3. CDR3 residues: CASSQVPQETQYF. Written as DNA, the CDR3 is TGTGCCAGCAGCCAAGTCCCCCAAGAGACCCAGTACTTC.

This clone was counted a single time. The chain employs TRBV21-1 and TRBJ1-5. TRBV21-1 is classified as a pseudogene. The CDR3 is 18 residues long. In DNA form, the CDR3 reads TGTGCCAGCAGCAAAGGTAGAGGGGGGAACTATAGCAATCAGCCCCAGCATTTT. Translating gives CASSKGRGGNYSNQPQHF.

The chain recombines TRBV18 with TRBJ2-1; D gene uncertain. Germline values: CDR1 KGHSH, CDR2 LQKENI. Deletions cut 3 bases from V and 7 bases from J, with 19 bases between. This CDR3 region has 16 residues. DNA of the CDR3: TGTGCCAGCTCACCCCCGGCCGGGCTGAGTGGTAATGAGCAGTTCTTC. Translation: CASSPPAGLSGNEQFF.

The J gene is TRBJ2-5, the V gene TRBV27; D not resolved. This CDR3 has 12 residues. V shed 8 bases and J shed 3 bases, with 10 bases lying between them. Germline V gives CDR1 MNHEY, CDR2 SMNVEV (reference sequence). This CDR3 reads CASGRVEETQYF. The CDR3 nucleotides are TGTGCCAGCGGACGGGTGGAAGAGACCCAGTACTTC.

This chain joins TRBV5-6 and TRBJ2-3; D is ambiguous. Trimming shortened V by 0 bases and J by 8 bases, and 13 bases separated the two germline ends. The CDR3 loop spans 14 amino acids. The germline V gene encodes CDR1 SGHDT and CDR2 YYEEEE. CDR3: CASSLDLPPGTQYF. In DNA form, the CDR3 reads TGTGCCAGCAGCTTGGACCTACCCCCGGGTACGCAGTATTTT.

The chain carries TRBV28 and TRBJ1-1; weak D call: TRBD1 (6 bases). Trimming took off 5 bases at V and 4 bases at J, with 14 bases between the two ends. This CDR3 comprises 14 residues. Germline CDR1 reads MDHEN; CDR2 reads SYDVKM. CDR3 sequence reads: CASSRVTGSTEAFF. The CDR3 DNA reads TGTGCCAGCAGTCGGGTAACAGGGAGCACTGAAGCTTTCTTT.

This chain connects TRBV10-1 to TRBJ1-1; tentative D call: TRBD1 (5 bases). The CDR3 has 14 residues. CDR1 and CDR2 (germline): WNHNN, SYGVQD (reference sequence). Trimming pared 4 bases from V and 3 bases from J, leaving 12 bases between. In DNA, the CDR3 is TGCGCCAGCAGTGGTGACAGAGGAGACACTGAAGCTTTCTTT. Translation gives CASSGDRGDTEAFF.

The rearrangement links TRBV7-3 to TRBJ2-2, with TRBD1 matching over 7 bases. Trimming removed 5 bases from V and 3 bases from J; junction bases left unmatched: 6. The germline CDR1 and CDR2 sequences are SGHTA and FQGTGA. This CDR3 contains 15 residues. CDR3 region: CASSARQGHTGELFF. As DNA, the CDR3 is TGTGCCAGCAGCGCGCGACAGGGACACACCGGGGAGCTGTTTTTT.

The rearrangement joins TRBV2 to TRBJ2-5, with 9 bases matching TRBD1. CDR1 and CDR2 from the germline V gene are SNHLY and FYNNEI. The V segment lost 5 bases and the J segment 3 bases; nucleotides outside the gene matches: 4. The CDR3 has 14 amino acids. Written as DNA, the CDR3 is TGTGCCAGCAGTTACACAGGGGGCGAAGAGACCCAGTACTTC. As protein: CASSYTGGEETQYF.

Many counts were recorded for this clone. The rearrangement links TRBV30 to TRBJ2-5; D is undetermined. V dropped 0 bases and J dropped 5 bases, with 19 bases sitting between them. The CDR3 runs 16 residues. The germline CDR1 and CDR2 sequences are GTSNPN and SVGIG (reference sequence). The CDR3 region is CAWSVGWTNLRETQYF. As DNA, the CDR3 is TGTGCCTGGAGTGTAGGGTGGACGAATCTCCGGGAGACCCAGTACTTC.

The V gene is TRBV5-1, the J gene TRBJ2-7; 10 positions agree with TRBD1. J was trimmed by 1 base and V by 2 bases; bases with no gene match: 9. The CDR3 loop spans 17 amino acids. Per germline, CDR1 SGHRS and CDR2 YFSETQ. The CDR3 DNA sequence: TGCGCCAGCAGCTTTCTCCTGGGACAGGGGACATCCTACGAGCAGTACTTC. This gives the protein CASSFLLGQGTSYEQYF.

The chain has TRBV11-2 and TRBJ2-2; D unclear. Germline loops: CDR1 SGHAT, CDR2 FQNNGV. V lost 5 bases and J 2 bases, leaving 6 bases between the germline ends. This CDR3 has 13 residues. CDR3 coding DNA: TGTGCCAGCAGCGCACACAACACCGGGGAGCTGTTTTTT. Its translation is CASSAHNTGELFF.

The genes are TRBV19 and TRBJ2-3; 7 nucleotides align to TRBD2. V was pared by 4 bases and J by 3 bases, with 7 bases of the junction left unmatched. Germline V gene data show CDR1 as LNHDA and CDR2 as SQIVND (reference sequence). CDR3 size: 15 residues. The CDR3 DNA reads TGTGCCAGTAGTACAAGGGCTAGCGGTACAGATACGCAGTATTTT. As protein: CASSTRASGTDTQYF.

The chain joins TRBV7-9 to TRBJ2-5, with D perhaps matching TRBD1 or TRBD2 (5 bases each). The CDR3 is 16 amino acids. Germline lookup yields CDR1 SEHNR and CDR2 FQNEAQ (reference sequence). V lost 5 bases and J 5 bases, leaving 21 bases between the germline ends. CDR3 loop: CASSRRGRGLGETQYF. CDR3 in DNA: TGTGCCAGCAGCCGCCGGGGAAGGGGTCTTGGGGAGACCCAGTACTTC.